Listed below are T cell receptor beta chains from one sample, sequenced in a study of CD8 T cells in ankylosing spondylitis. Via MiXCR, TCRdb re-called the 5' RACE reads, giving one row per CDR3 protein. The table shows 50,000 to 75,000 distinct CDR3 sequences, with approximately 5.7% occurring only once. The sample comprised synovial fluid, either unsorted or a sorted T cell fraction (not recorded which). These receptors all come from a male donor with ankylosing spondylitis. Both conserved end residues are trimmed from each CDR3. The D gene is left open where the match is weak.

TRBD1	TRBJ2-3	13	TRBV3-1	ASSPGTGWVDTQY
.	TRBJ2-7	13	TRBV7-2	ASSLVVGVAYEQY
TRBD2	TRBJ2-5	16	TRBV11-2	ASSPPSGRPLGEETQY
TRBD1	TRBJ1-1	15	TRBV12-3/TRBV12-4	ASSSETGGAVNTEAF
TRBD1	TRBJ1-3	14	TRBV11-2	ASSGRQGRGGNTIY
TRBD2	TRBJ2-3	13	TRBV27	ASRGLAGITDTQY
.	TRBJ1-2	13	TRBV19	ASSSSGSRSYGYT
.	TRBJ1-1	12	TRBV5-1	ASSLRLENTEAF
.	TRBJ1-1	10	TRBV10-3	ASSRGNTEAF
.	TRBJ2-5	12	TRBV4-1	ASSQELGRETQY
TRBD1	TRBJ2-7	14	TRBV4-3	ASNQGDRPFSYEQY
.	TRBJ2-5	11	TRBV6-1	ASSPALGQTQY
.	TRBJ2-2	13	TRBV5-6	ASSFPGTVTGELF
.	TRBJ1-1	11	TRBV5-1	ASSFPRATEAF
TRBD2	TRBJ2-7	13	TRBV28	ASVLAASSLYEQY
.	TRBJ2-7	12	TRBV2	ASSGRLIGYEQY
TRBD1	TRBJ2-7	13	TRBV9	ASSVDPGQYYEQY
TRBD1	TRBJ2-5	13	TRBV6-4	ASSVSGQGGRTQY
.	TRBJ2-7	12	TRBV10-1	ASIERARSYEQY
.	TRBJ1-5	13	TRBV19	ASSHPRLVIGPQH
.	TRBJ1-6	12	TRBV7-2	ASSKAGTNSPLH
TRBD1	TRBJ1-2	12	TRBV25-1	ASSTYRGLSGYT
.	TRBJ2-3	11	TRBV11-2	ASMKGSTDTQY
.	TRBJ2-1	14	TRBV7-9	ASSLAWTAAYNEQF
.	TRBJ1-4	12	TRBV7-9	ASSPSRGDEKLF
TRBD1	TRBJ2-5	15	TRBV2	ASSSRGQGTFQETQY
.	TRBJ2-7	12	TRBV7-7	ASSLTSESYEQY
.	TRBJ2-1	11	TRBV11-3	ASSLNRYNEQF